Below, one T cell receptor (beta chain) is given with its context. In its sample, this clone was seen many times. Its target antigen remains unknown. There are no base qualities to consult, and no much larger clone falls within one base. TRB sequencing used genomic DNA with the immunoSEQ assay at survey resolution or the hsTCRB kit. Per the original workflow: Initial read processing used immunoSEQ software, and repertoire analyses used the LymphoSeq R package. Clonality was computed as 1 minus normalized Shannon entropy, and a Gini coefficient was also calculated for each TRB dataset. Phenotypes of unsorted samples were inferred by mapping TRB sequences from sorted subsets of the recipient or donor onto unsorted samples of the same recipient. Entries here come from immuneACCESS through TCRdb and include only in-frame sequences with V and J called. Some clones fail to appear in such tables; in the studies checked, an unresolved V gene covers under half of the shortfall, and the cause of the remainder is unknown. That table supplies the V and J calls and clone size; D and trimming were determined from the DNA. Here the sample lists 2,000 to 2,500 clones, none seen once only. Jointly, the top ten make up under 25% of the sample.

The data derive from a study of T cells after posttransplantation cyclophosphamide (dated by TCRdb to between 2015 and 2016). For the wider study: Using TRB sequencing, the study followed how the T cell repertoire rebuilt after myeloablative bone marrow transplantation with posttransplantation cyclophosphamide given as GVHD prophylaxis. Up to roughly 3 additional blood samples from 2 to 5.2 years after transplant were also TRB-sequenced in 3 patients, as was pretransplant blood from a handful of patients. Antigen receptor sequencing covered samples from a few dozen PTCy-treated patients and 16 of their related bone marrow donors. TRB sequencing was performed on blood from all 35 or so PTCy patients with 1-year posttransplant specimens. Because TRA and TRB clonality were tightly correlated in 9 samples, subsequent TCR analyses were focused on TRB only. Public TRB sequences were checked against a database of over 3,000 sequences associated with responses to pathogens, tumor antigens, self-antigens and alloantigens.

The treatment or condition label, read with the paper, signifies: high-dose cyclophosphamide on days +3 and +4 as single-agent GVHD prophylaxis. PTCy patients received busulfan and fludarabine conditioning, a related or unrelated marrow graft, and cyclophosphamide on days +3 and +4. The PTCy-treated patients were enrolled in a prospective multi-institutional clinical trial. Mononuclear cells from peripheral blood and bone marrow were separated by Ficoll-Hypaque density centrifugation and then cryopreserved. The research as a whole found: Across about 40 patients, TRB clonality was highly associated with recipient CMV seropositivity and CMV reactivation, and diversity in PTCy patients was similar to diversity in CNI/methotrexate controls. Donor-recipient similarity was low at 1-2 months but rose over the first year, and later blood repertoires were often dominated by donor CD8+ memory clones. The TRB repertoires of T cells infiltrating skin or GI tract showed only limited overlap with the TRB repertoires of T cells in blood.

CDR1 and CDR2, looked up from the germline V gene (reference sequence), are SGHKS and YYEKEE. V is clipped by 0 bases and J by 8 bases, and the sequence between their germline boundaries is 11 bases long. Reading from cysteine to phenylalanine, the CDR3 counts 13 amino acids. Here the CDR3 DNA is all that survives: 39 bases in frame from base 1. The sequence was collected from a female patient between 55 and 75 years old who received an allogeneic stem cell transplant from a related donor and was CMV-positive. Following transplantation, T cells from the graft donor may be among those present. Here the chain combines TRBV5-5 and TRBJ1-1, with no D gene named confidently. The sequencing used PBMCs, collected 86 days after allogeneic stem cell transplant with posttransplant cyclophosphamide. The CDR3 is CASSLDAPTEAFF. The nucleotide sequence reads as follows: TGTGCCAGCAGCTTGGACGCGCCCACCGAAGCTTTCTTT.